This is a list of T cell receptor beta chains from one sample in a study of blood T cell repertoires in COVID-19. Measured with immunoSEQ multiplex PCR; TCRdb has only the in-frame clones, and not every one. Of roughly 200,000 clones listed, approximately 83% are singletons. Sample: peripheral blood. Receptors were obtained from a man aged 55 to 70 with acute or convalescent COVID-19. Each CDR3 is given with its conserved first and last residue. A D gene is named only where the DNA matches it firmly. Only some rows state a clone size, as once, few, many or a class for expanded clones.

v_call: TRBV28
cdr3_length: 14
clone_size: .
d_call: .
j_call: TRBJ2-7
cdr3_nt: TGTGCCAGCAGCACATTAAACAGGGAAGGCGAGCAGTACTTC
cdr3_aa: CASSTLNREGEQYF

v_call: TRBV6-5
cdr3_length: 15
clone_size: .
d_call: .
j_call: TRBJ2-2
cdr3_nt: TGTGCCAGCAGACCCAGAGGCCCTAACACCGGGGAGCTGTTTTTT
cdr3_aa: CASRPRGPNTGELFF

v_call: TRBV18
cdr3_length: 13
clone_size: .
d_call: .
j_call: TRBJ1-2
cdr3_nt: TGTGCCAGCTCACCTCGAGAGGGCTATGGCTACACCTTC
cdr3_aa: CASSPREGYGYTF

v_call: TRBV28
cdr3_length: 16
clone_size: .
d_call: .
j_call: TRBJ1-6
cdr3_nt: TGTGCCAGCAGTCGCCTCCCAGGACAGAATAATTCACCCCTCCACTTT
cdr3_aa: CASSRLPGQNNSPLHF

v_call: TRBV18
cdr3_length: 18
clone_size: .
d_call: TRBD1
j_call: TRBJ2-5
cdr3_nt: TGTGCCAGCTCACCATTTAAGGGCATCGGGACAGCGCAGGGGACCCAGTACTTC
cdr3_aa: CASSPFKGIGTAQGTQYF

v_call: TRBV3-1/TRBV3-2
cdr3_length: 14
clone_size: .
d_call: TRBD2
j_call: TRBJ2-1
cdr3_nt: TGTGCCAGCAGCCAAATGCTAGCGGGAGGTGAGCAGTTCTTC
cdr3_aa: CASSQMLAGGEQFF

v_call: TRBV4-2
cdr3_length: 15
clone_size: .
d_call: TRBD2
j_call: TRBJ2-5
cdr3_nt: TGTGCCAGCAGCCAAGTAGCGGGGCCCCAAGAGACCCAGTACTTC
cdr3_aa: CASSQVAGPQETQYF

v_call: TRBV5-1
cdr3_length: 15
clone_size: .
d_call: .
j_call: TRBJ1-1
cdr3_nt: TGCGCCAGCAGCCTTATAACAGGGACCAACACTGAAGCTTTCTTT
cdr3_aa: CASSLITGTNTEAFF

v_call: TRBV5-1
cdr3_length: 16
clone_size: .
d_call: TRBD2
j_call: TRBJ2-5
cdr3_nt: TGCGCCAGCAGCTTGAACCCAAGCGGGGGGCAAGAGACCCAGTACTTC
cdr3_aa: CASSLNPSGGQETQYF

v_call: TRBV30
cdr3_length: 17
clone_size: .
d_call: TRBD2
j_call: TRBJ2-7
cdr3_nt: TGTGCCTGGAGTGTACGTCGGACTAGCGGGAGGGACCTTGGGCAGTACTTC
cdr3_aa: CAWSVRRTSGRDLGQYF

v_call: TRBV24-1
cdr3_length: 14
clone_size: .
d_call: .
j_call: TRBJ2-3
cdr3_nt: TGTGCCACTAGCCAGACTAGTAGGACAGATACGCAGTATTTT
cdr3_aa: CATSQTSRTDTQYF

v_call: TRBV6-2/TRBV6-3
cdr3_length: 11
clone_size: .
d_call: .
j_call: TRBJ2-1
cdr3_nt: TGTGCCAGCAGTACAACCAATGAGCAGTTCTTC
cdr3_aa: CASSTTNEQFF

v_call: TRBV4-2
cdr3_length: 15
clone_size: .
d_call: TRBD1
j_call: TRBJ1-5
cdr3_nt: TGTGCCAGCAGCCAAGTCACAGGGGCAAATCAGCCCCAGCATTTT
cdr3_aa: CASSQVTGANQPQHF

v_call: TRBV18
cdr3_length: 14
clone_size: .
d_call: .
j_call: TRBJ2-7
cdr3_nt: TGTGCCAGCTCACCGCCGCGCCCGGAGGCGGGACAGTACTTC
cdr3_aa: CASSPPRPEAGQYF

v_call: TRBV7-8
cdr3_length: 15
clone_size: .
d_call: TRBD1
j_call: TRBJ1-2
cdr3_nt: TGTGCCAGCAGCTGGCGGGGACAGGGGAACTATGGCTACACCTTC
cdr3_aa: CASSWRGQGNYGYTF

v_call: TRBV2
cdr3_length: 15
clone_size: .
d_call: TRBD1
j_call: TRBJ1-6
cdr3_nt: TGTGCCAGCAGTACCCGACAGGGTAGCGGGGAACCCCTCCACTTT
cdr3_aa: CASSTRQGSGEPLHF

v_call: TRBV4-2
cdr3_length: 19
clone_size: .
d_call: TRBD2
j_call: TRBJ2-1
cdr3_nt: TGTGCCAGCAGCCAAGTAGCTAGCGGGGGGATTAGCTCCTACAATGAGCAGTTCTTC
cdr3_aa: CASSQVASGGISSYNEQFF

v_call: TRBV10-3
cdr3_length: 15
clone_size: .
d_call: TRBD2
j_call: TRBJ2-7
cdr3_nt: TGTGCCATCAGTGTGCAGACGGGAGGGCCCTACGAGCAGTACTTC
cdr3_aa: CAISVQTGGPYEQYF

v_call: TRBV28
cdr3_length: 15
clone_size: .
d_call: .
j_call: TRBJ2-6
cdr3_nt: TGTGCCAGCAGTTTTGCCAGCTCTGGGGCCAACGTCCTGACTTTC
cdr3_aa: CASSFASSGANVLTF

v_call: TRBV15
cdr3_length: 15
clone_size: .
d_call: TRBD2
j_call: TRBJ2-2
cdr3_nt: TGTGCCACCAGCCCGATAGCGGGAGACACCGGGGAGCTGTTTTTT
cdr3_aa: CATSPIAGDTGELFF

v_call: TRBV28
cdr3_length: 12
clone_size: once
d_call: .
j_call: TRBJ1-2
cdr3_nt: TGTGCCAGCAGCCGACGGCGGTATGGCTACACCTTC
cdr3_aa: CASSRRRYGYTF

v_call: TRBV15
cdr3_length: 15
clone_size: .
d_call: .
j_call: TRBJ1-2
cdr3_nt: TGTGCCACCAGCAGAGGAGCAGGGGAATACTATGGCTACACCTTC
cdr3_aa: CATSRGAGEYYGYTF